These 21 T cell receptor beta chains originate from one sample sequenced in a study of cytomegalovirus exposure and HLA in healthy donors. Primers for the PCR totalled 60 Vbeta and 13 Jbeta. TCRdb's copy holds only in-frame clones and misses some; the assay was immunoSEQ multiplex PCR. Its table records roughly 34,000 clones. Sequencing was carried out using PBMCs. These receptors originate from a middle-aged man in good health and CMV-seronegative.

The V and J genes are TRBV7-2 and TRBJ2-6; unclear D gene. The V end was cut by 5 bases, the J end by 0 bases, with 11 bases between. CDR3 size: 16 residues. The V gene's germline CDR1 is SGHTA and CDR2 FQGNSA. The CDR3 spells CASSQGGFSGANVLTF. CDR3 nucleotides: TGTGCCAGCAGCCAAGGCGGATTCTCTGGGGCCAACGTCCTGACTTTC.

The J gene is TRBJ2-7, the V gene TRBV18; tentatively, D is TRBD2 (5 bases). The germline V and J ends were trimmed by 6 bases and 3 bases, with 24 bases remaining between them. Germline lookup yields CDR1 KGHSH and CDR2 LQKENI. This CDR3 is built from 17 residues. The CDR3 sequence: CASSPARGKGSGYEQYF. The CDR3 DNA is TGTGCCAGCTCCCCAGCCCGAGGGAAGGGTAGTGGCTACGAGCAGTACTTC.

V and J are TRBV30 and TRBJ2-7; 10 bases agree with TRBD1. Trimming cost V 7 bases and J 2 bases; bases outside gene matches: 11. There are 15 residues in the CDR3. Per germline, CDR1 GTSNPN and CDR2 SVGIG (reference sequence). The CDR3 DNA follows: TGTGCCTTGGAAGGGACAGGGGAGAATGCCTACGAGCAGTACTTC. Protein product: CALEGTGENAYEQYF.

V is TRBV5-1 and J is TRBJ2-7, with 10 nucleotides matching TRBD2. This CDR3 has 15 residues. Looked up from germline, CDR1 is SGHRS and CDR2 is YFSETQ. The J segment lost 1 base and the V segment lost 4 bases, leaving 5 bases of the junction unmatched. CDR3: CASSQSSGSSYEQYF. The DNA for the CDR3 is TGCGCCAGCAGCCAGTCTAGCGGGAGTTCCTACGAGCAGTACTTC.

This chain connects TRBV19 to TRBJ1-5; 9 nucleotides align to TRBD1. V shed 9 bases and J 2 bases; nucleotides not matched to a gene: 14. In germline, CDR1 is LNHDA, CDR2 SQIVND (reference sequence). The CDR3 is 17 amino acids. The CDR3 loop reads CASLDPGQGLGNQPQHF. The CDR3 region has the DNA TGTGCCAGCCTAGACCCGGGACAGGGTCTCGGCAATCAGCCCCAGCATTTT.

V gene TRBV20-1 combines with J gene TRBJ1-1, with D possibly being TRBD1 (6 bases). The germline CDR1 and CDR2 sequences are DFQATT and SNEGSKA (reference sequence). V was shortened by 6 bases and J by 11 bases, with 13 bases between the two germline ends. The CDR3 totals 10 residues. As DNA, the CDR3 is TGCAGTGCGACACACAGGGCGGCTTTCTTT. This codes for CSATHRAAFF.

The V and J genes are TRBV12-5 and TRBJ2-3; 13 positions match TRBD2. The trim removed 6 bases at V and 2 bases at J, leaving 5 bases unmatched. The V gene's germline CDR1 is LGHNT and CDR2 FRNRAP. The CDR3 runs 16 residues. The CDR3 sequence is CASGGLAGEVTDTQYF. The CDR3 region has the DNA TGTGCTAGTGGCGGACTAGCGGGAGAGGTCACAGATACGCAGTATTTT.

This rearrangement joins TRBV5-1 to TRBJ2-2; perhaps TRBD1 as D (5 bases). The length of the CDR3 is 15 residues. CDR1 SGHRS and CDR2 YFSETQ come from the germline V gene. Trimming took 2 bases from V and 0 from J, leaving 8 bases between them. The CDR3 bases are TGCGCCAGCAGCTTAGGGGTCTCGAACACCGGGGAGCTGTTTTTT. Amino acid sequence: CASSLGVSNTGELFF. Together with reference TRBV5-1 and TRBJ2-2, the CDR3 gives the full variable domain: KAGVTQTPRYLIKTRGQQVTLSCSPISGHRSVSWYQQTPGQGLQFLFEYFSETQRNKGNFPGRFSGRQFSNSRSEMNVSTLELGDSALYLCASSLGVSNTGELFFGEGSRLTVL.

This chain joins TRBV30 and TRBJ2-3, with a tentative D call TRBD1 (5 bases). Germline CDR1 and CDR2: GTSNPN and SVGIG (reference sequence). V lost 7 bases to trimming and J lost 2 bases, with 16 bases between them. The CDR3 is made up of 14 amino acids. The CDR3 is CAYEGVGFTDTQYF. The CDR3 DNA follows: TGTGCCTATGAAGGGGTGGGGTTCACAGATACGCAGTATTTT.

J is TRBJ2-4 and V is TRBV6-5, with D maybe TRBD1 (6 bases). This CDR3 region has 14 residues. The V gene's germline CDR1 is MNHEY and CDR2 SVGAGI. V was cut by 5 bases and J by 2 bases, with 10 bases left in between. In DNA form, the CDR3 reads TGTGCCAGCAGTAAGGACAGCACCAAAAACATTCAGTACTTC. Amino acid sequence: CASSKDSTKNIQYF.

The chain carries TRBV7-2 and TRBJ1-2; D is unresolved. Deletions cut 1 base from V and 8 bases from J, with 11 bases between. The CDR3 length is 13 residues. The germline V gene encodes CDR1 SGHTA and CDR2 FQGNSA. DNA of the CDR3: TGTGCCAGCAGCTTAGACCGTCTGAGGGGCTACACCTTC. Protein: CASSLDRLRGYTF.

This chain connects TRBV4-1 to TRBJ1-2, with 10 bases matching TRBD1. This CDR3 has 14 residues. J was trimmed by 8 bases and V by 1 base; bases with no gene match: 4. Germline V lookup: CDR1 MGHRA, CDR2 YSYEKL. Here the CDR3 reads CASSQGQGARGYTF. The CDR3 DNA is TGCGCCAGCAGCCAAGGACAGGGGGCGAGGGGCTACACCTTC.

This sequence joins TRBV30 and TRBJ2-1; TRBD2 agrees at 7 bases. The CDR3 is made up of 14 amino acids. V lost 4 bases to trimming and J lost 6 bases; unmatched junction nucleotides: 9. CDR1 is GTSNPN, CDR2 SVGIG, per germline (reference sequence). The CDR3 nucleotides read TGTGCCTGGACGCGTGGACTAGACGGCAATGAGCAGTTCTTC. Amino acids: CAWTRGLDGNEQFF.

The V and J genes are TRBV9 and TRBJ1-1; 10 nucleotides agree with TRBD1. V gave up 0 bases and J gave up 9 bases; unmatched junction bases: 5. This CDR3 contains 14 residues. Germline V CDR1 and CDR2: SGDLS, YYNGEE. CDR3 sequence reads: CASSVGDRGIKAFF. In DNA form, the CDR3 reads TGTGCCAGCAGCGTAGGGGACAGGGGTATTAAAGCTTTCTTT.

The chain carries TRBV5-5 and TRBJ2-5, with no clear D. The germline gives CDR1 SGHKS, CDR2 YYEKEE (reference sequence). Trimming stripped 4 bases from V and 5 bases from J, with 15 bases between. This CDR3 is 14 amino acids long. In DNA, the CDR3 is TGTGCCAGCAGCGCCCGCCTATCTGTGGAGACCCAGTACTTC. Translating gives CASSARLSVETQYF.

The chain couples TRBV5-1 to TRBJ2-1, with 7 bases fitting TRBD1. The germline V gene has CDR1 SGHRS and CDR2 YFSETQ. V lost 3 bases to trimming and J lost 0 bases; unmatched junction nucleotides: 9. This CDR3 is 17 amino acids long. The CDR3 loop is CASSSRTGVSSYNEQFF. In nucleotides, the CDR3 is TGCGCCAGCAGCTCTAGGACAGGTGTCAGCTCCTACAATGAGCAGTTCTTC.

The J gene is TRBJ2-5, the V gene TRBV6-1, with a weak D call TRBD2 (5 bases). Germline CDR1 is MNHNS and CDR2 is SASEGT. V lost 2 bases, J lost 5 bases, and 9 bases lay in between. CDR3 length equals 13 residues. In nucleotides, the CDR3 is TGTGCCAGCAGTGAAAGAGGGTGGGAGACCCAGTACTTC. This encodes CASSERGWETQYF.

The chain couples TRBV7-8 to TRBJ2-2; 9 nucleotides agree with TRBD2. The CDR3 has 15 amino acids. Germline trimming cut 7 bases from V and 3 bases from J; bases unmatched to any gene: 6. The germline gives CDR1 SGHVS, CDR2 FQNEAQ. The DNA for the CDR3 is TGTGCCAGCACCCATGGCGGGAGGGACACCGGGGAGCTGTTTTTT. Translation gives CASTHGGRDTGELFF.

The chain has TRBV5-4 and TRBJ2-7, with 13 bases identical to TRBD2. The length of the CDR3 is 18 residues. Germline V gene sequence: CDR1 SGHNT, CDR2 YYREEE (reference sequence). The junction had 13 bases not matched to a gene; V was cut back by 4 bases and J by 3 bases. The CDR3 sequence is CASSLAQGTSGTRYEQYF. The CDR3 region has the DNA TGTGCCAGCAGCCTCGCCCAAGGGACTAGCGGGACCCGCTACGAGCAGTACTTC.

The chain is built from TRBV2 and TRBJ1-5, with D possibly TRBD1 on 5 matching bases. This CDR3 is built from 16 residues. The ends were cut back, 1 base at V and 2 bases at J, with 12 bases in the middle. Germline V CDR1 and CDR2: SNHLY, FYNNEI. CDR3 nucleotide sequence: TGTGCCAGCAGTGAAGATCAGGGAAGCGGCAATCAGCCCCAGCATTTT. It is translated as CASSEDQGSGNQPQHF.

The V gene is TRBV6-5, the J gene TRBJ2-2; D unclear. V was clipped by 2 bases and J by 5 bases, with 6 bases between them. CDR3 size: 13 residues. Germline assignment: CDR1 MNHEY and CDR2 SVGAGI. The CDR3 DNA follows: TGTGCCAGCAGTTACGGCCCAACCGGGGAGCTGTTTTTT. Translation: CASSYGPTGELFF.